This is a list of T cell receptor beta chains from one sample in a study of CD8+ T cells in alopecia areata. Profiled with immunoSEQ multiplex PCR; TCRdb holds only in-frame clones, not every one. The data show 85,000 to 95,000 clones, 70% to 80% seen once. Sequencing used CD8+ T cells sorted from blood, obtained at approximately week 45, from a patient treated with tofacitinib. The receptors were gathered from a human donor with alopecia areata. CDR3s include the opening cysteine and the closing phenylalanine or tryptophan. D genes are given only for firm matches. Not every row has a clone size; where given, it reads once, few, many or a size class.

CDR3aa: CASSWGSDSPLHF; CDR3nt: TGTGCCAGTTCCTGGGGGAGCGATTCACCCCTCCACTTT; d_gene: .; abundance: .; j_gene: TRBJ1-6; v_gene: TRBV19
CDR3aa: CASSLGQGATGELFF; CDR3nt: TGCGCCAGCAGCTTGGGACAGGGAGCCACCGGGGAGCTGTTTTTT; d_gene: TRBD1; abundance: .; j_gene: TRBJ2-2; v_gene: TRBV5-1
CDR3aa: CAWSLGGLRTEAFF; CDR3nt: TGTGCCTGGAGTTTGGGAGGTTTGAGGACTGAAGCTTTCTTT; d_gene: .; abundance: .; j_gene: TRBJ1-1; v_gene: TRBV30
CDR3aa: CASSLGLNTEAFF; CDR3nt: TGCGCCAGCAGCCTGGGGCTGAACACTGAAGCTTTCTTT; d_gene: .; abundance: .; j_gene: TRBJ1-1; v_gene: TRBV4-1
CDR3aa: CSVYEGYEQYF; CDR3nt: TGCAGCGTTTATGAAGGCTACGAGCAGTACTTC; d_gene: .; abundance: .; j_gene: TRBJ2-7; v_gene: TRBV29-1
CDR3aa: CASSIGTGGAIDTQYF; CDR3nt: TGTGCCAGTAGTATAGGGACAGGGGGCGCCATAGATACGCAGTATTTT; d_gene: TRBD1; abundance: few; j_gene: TRBJ2-3; v_gene: TRBV19
CDR3aa: CASGRDINQPQHF; CDR3nt: TGTGCCTCGGGCCGGGACATCAATCAGCCCCAGCATTTT; d_gene: .; abundance: .; j_gene: TRBJ1-5; v_gene: TRBV15
CDR3aa: CASSLVSTPYEQYF; CDR3nt: TGTGCCAGCAGCTTAGTATCGACCCCGTACGAGCAGTACTTC; d_gene: .; abundance: .; j_gene: TRBJ2-7; v_gene: TRBV7-9
CDR3aa: CSVESPIYTF; CDR3nt: TGCAGCGTTGAGAGCCCTATCTACACCTTC; d_gene: .; abundance: once; j_gene: TRBJ1-2; v_gene: TRBV29-1
CDR3aa: CASTYYAHINTEAFF; CDR3nt: TGTGCCAGCACCTATTATGCCCATATAAACACTGAAGCTTTCTTT; d_gene: .; abundance: .; j_gene: TRBJ1-1; v_gene: TRBV28
CDR3aa: CASSLKPEGTEELFF; CDR3nt: TGTGCCAGCAGCTTAAAGCCGGAAGGGACCGAGGAGCTGTTTTTT; d_gene: .; abundance: .; j_gene: TRBJ2-2; v_gene: TRBV7-6
CDR3aa: CATQEGSSYNEQFF; CDR3nt: TGTGCCACCCAAGAGGGGAGCTCCTACAATGAGCAGTTCTTC; d_gene: .; abundance: .; j_gene: TRBJ2-1; v_gene: TRBV28
CDR3aa: CASSLGAGPEAFF; CDR3nt: TGCGCCAGCAGCTTGGGCGCGGGGCCTGAAGCTTTCTTT; d_gene: .; abundance: few; j_gene: TRBJ1-1; v_gene: TRBV5-1
CDR3aa: CASSLGFEQFF; CDR3nt: TGTGCCAGCAGTTTAGGGTTTGAGCAGTTCTTC; d_gene: .; abundance: .; j_gene: TRBJ2-1; v_gene: TRBV28
CDR3aa: CASSDGTSGADTQYF; CDR3nt: TGTGCCAGCAGTGACGGGACTAGCGGGGCAGATACGCAGTATTTT; d_gene: TRBD2; abundance: many; j_gene: TRBJ2-3; v_gene: TRBV6-4
CDR3aa: CASSLAFPGTISYNEQFF; CDR3nt: TGTGCCAGCAGCTTAGCGTTCCCGGGGACTATCTCCTACAATGAGCAGTTCTTC; d_gene: TRBD2; abundance: once; j_gene: TRBJ2-1; v_gene: TRBV7-6
CDR3aa: CASSLGSASTDTQYF; CDR3nt: TGCGCCAGCAGCTTGGGGTCCGCTAGCACAGATACGCAGTATTTT; d_gene: .; abundance: .; j_gene: TRBJ2-3; v_gene: TRBV5-1
CDR3aa: CSVLGSGANVLTF; CDR3nt: TGCAGCGTTCTTGGTTCTGGGGCCAACGTCCTGACTTTC; d_gene: .; abundance: .; j_gene: TRBJ2-6; v_gene: TRBV29-1
CDR3aa: CASSLTDRGYTQYF; CDR3nt: TGTGCCAGCAGCTTGACCGACAGAGGGTATACGCAGTATTTT; d_gene: .; abundance: once; j_gene: TRBJ2-3; v_gene: TRBV5-5
CDR3aa: CASSIMTSGYNEQFF; CDR3nt: TGTGCCAGTAGTATCATGACTAGCGGGTACAATGAGCAGTTCTTC; d_gene: TRBD2; abundance: .; j_gene: TRBJ2-1; v_gene: TRBV19
CDR3aa: CASSLTSTGELFF; CDR3nt: TGTGCCAGCAGTCTCACATCGACCGGGGAGCTGTTTTTT; d_gene: .; abundance: .; j_gene: TRBJ2-2; v_gene: TRBV25-1
CDR3aa: CASSFKTTGELFF; CDR3nt: TGTGCCAGCAGCTTTAAAACCACCGGGGAGCTGTTTTTT; d_gene: .; abundance: few; j_gene: TRBJ2-2; v_gene: TRBV7-8
CDR3aa: CASSYSNPLGSEKLFF; CDR3nt: TGTGCCAGCAGTTACTCGAACCCATTAGGTTCTGAAAAACTGTTTTTT; d_gene: .; abundance: .; j_gene: TRBJ1-4; v_gene: TRBV6-5
CDR3aa: CASSGRDRFTYNEQFF; CDR3nt: TGTGCCAGCAGTGGACGAGACAGGTTCACCTACAATGAGCAGTTCTTC; d_gene: .; abundance: .; j_gene: TRBJ2-1; v_gene: TRBV2
CDR3aa: CASSVEGTEAFF; CDR3nt: TGTGCCAGCAGTGTGGAGGGCACTGAAGCTTTCTTT; d_gene: .; abundance: .; j_gene: TRBJ1-1; v_gene: TRBV25-1
CDR3aa: CASSQDPGTWNEQFF; CDR3nt: TGCGCCAGCAGCCAAGATCCCGGAACCTGGAATGAGCAGTTCTTC; d_gene: .; abundance: once; j_gene: TRBJ2-1; v_gene: TRBV4-3
CDR3aa: CSVGSETTEAFF; CDR3nt: TGCAGCGTCGGATCAGAGACCACTGAAGCTTTCTTT; d_gene: .; abundance: .; j_gene: TRBJ1-1; v_gene: TRBV29-1
CDR3aa: CASRKGEGLGETQYF; CDR3nt: TGTGCCAGCAGAAAGGGGGAGGGCCTGGGAGAGACCCAGTACTTC; d_gene: .; abundance: .; j_gene: TRBJ2-5; v_gene: TRBV6-5
CDR3aa: CASSPSGGSNQPQHF; CDR3nt: TGTGCCAGTAGTCCTAGCGGGGGTAGCAATCAGCCCCAGCATTTT; d_gene: .; abundance: once; j_gene: TRBJ1-5; v_gene: TRBV19
CDR3aa: CASSPRGNSPLHF; CDR3nt: TGTGCCAGCAGCCCTAGGGGTAATTCACCCCTCCACTTT; d_gene: .; abundance: .; j_gene: TRBJ1-6; v_gene: TRBV7-2
CDR3aa: CSVVGKIAGELFF; CDR3nt: TGCAGCGTTGTTGGAAAAATCGCAGGGGAGCTGTTTTTT; d_gene: .; abundance: .; j_gene: TRBJ2-2; v_gene: TRBV29-1
CDR3aa: CASSLNPWGPEQYF; CDR3nt: TGTGCCAGCAGCCTCAATCCATGGGGGCCCGAGCAGTACTTC; d_gene: .; abundance: .; j_gene: TRBJ2-7; v_gene: TRBV5-6
CDR3aa: CASSPTGGNEQFF; CDR3nt: TGTGCCAGCAGCCCTACAGGGGGGAATGAGCAGTTCTTC; d_gene: TRBD1; abundance: .; j_gene: TRBJ2-1; v_gene: TRBV5-6
CDR3aa: CASSFGTEMLETQYF; CDR3nt: TGTGCCAGCAGCTTCGGGACAGAGATGTTGGAGACCCAGTACTTC; d_gene: TRBD1; abundance: .; j_gene: TRBJ2-5; v_gene: TRBV7-2
CDR3aa: CASSVGGGAIEQYF; CDR3nt: TGTGCCAGCAGCGTAGGCGGGGGGGCGATTGAGCAGTACTTC; d_gene: TRBD2; abundance: .; j_gene: TRBJ2-7; v_gene: TRBV9
CDR3aa: CASSVSKEGGRPFEAFF; CDR3nt: TGTGCCAGCAGCGTATCTAAAGAGGGGGGACGGCCATTTGAAGCTTTCTTT; d_gene: .; abundance: .; j_gene: TRBJ1-1; v_gene: TRBV9
CDR3aa: CAWSPGSVGYEQYF; CDR3nt: TGTGCCTGGAGCCCCGGCTCCGTGGGATACGAGCAGTACTTC; d_gene: .; abundance: .; j_gene: TRBJ2-7; v_gene: TRBV30
CDR3aa: CSVGATGGYEQYF; CDR3nt: TGCAGCGTTGGGGCCACGGGGGGATACGAGCAGTACTTC; d_gene: TRBD2; abundance: .; j_gene: TRBJ2-7; v_gene: TRBV29-1
CDR3aa: CASSYEGTGELFF; CDR3nt: TGTGCCAGCAGTTACGAGGGCACCGGGGAGCTGTTTTTT; d_gene: .; abundance: .; j_gene: TRBJ2-2; v_gene: TRBV6-5
CDR3aa: CASSQDESANYGYTF; CDR3nt: TGCGCCAGCAGCCAAGATGAATCAGCTAACTATGGCTACACCTTC; d_gene: .; abundance: .; j_gene: TRBJ1-2; v_gene: TRBV4-3
CDR3aa: CAWSWNTGELFF; CDR3nt: TGTGCCTGGAGTTGGAACACCGGGGAGCTGTTTTTT; d_gene: .; abundance: .; j_gene: TRBJ2-2; v_gene: TRBV30
CDR3aa: CASSITVNTEAFF; CDR3nt: TGTGCCAGTAGTATTACAGTGAACACTGAAGCTTTCTTT; d_gene: .; abundance: .; j_gene: TRBJ1-1; v_gene: TRBV19
CDR3aa: CASSQDKGSGANVLTF; CDR3nt: TGCGCCAGCAGCCAAGATAAGGGCTCTGGGGCCAACGTCCTGACTTTC; d_gene: .; abundance: .; j_gene: TRBJ2-6; v_gene: TRBV4-3
CDR3aa: CASSFPVGDEQFF; CDR3nt: TGTGCCAGCAGCTTTCCCGTGGGTGATGAGCAGTTCTTC; d_gene: .; abundance: .; j_gene: TRBJ2-1; v_gene: TRBV7-6
CDR3aa: CASSPPLDNIQYF; CDR3nt: TGTGCCAGCAGCCCACCTTTGGATAACATTCAGTACTTC; d_gene: .; abundance: .; j_gene: TRBJ2-4; v_gene: TRBV7-9
CDR3aa: CASSEALEGTTYEQYF; CDR3nt: TGTGCCAGCAGTGAAGCGTTGGAGGGGACTACCTACGAGCAGTACTTC; d_gene: TRBD2; abundance: .; j_gene: TRBJ2-7; v_gene: TRBV2
CDR3aa: CASSLRLKNTEAFF; CDR3nt: TGTGCCAGCAGCTTGCGACTTAAGAACACTGAAGCTTTCTTT; d_gene: .; abundance: .; j_gene: TRBJ1-1; v_gene: TRBV5-6
CDR3aa: CALGQGNTEAFF; CDR3nt: TGTGCTCTTGGACAGGGGAACACTGAAGCTTTCTTT; d_gene: TRBD1; abundance: .; j_gene: TRBJ1-1; v_gene: TRBV30
CDR3aa: CASSLVQGRSGEQYF; CDR3nt: TGTGCCAGCAGTTTAGTTCAGGGGAGATCTGGCGAGCAGTACTTC; d_gene: .; abundance: .; j_gene: TRBJ2-7; v_gene: TRBV27
CDR3aa: CASGLPRDGNEKLFF; CDR3nt: TGTGCTAGTGGTTTGCCCCGGGACGGCAATGAAAAACTGTTTTTT; d_gene: .; abundance: .; j_gene: TRBJ1-4; v_gene: TRBV12-5
CDR3aa: CASSLMGQPDEAFF; CDR3nt: TGTGCCAGCAGTCTCATGGGACAGCCAGATGAAGCTTTCTTT; d_gene: TRBD1; abundance: .; j_gene: TRBJ1-1; v_gene: TRBV27
CDR3aa: CAISEDWDSDLYGYTF; CDR3nt: TGTGCCATCAGTGAGGACTGGGACTCTGATCTCTATGGCTACACCTTC; d_gene: .; abundance: .; j_gene: TRBJ1-2; v_gene: TRBV10-3
CDR3aa: CASSPWTGGDNEQFF; CDR3nt: TGCGCCAGCAGCCCATGGACAGGGGGTGACAATGAGCAGTTCTTC; d_gene: TRBD1; abundance: .; j_gene: TRBJ2-1; v_gene: TRBV5-1
CDR3aa: CASSLNSYEQYF; CDR3nt: TGTGCCAGCAGCTTGAATAGCTACGAGCAGTACTTC; d_gene: .; abundance: once; j_gene: TRBJ2-7; v_gene: TRBV7-6
CDR3aa: CSASSGNSYEQYF; CDR3nt: TGCAGCGCCAGTAGCGGGAACTCCTACGAGCAGTACTTC; d_gene: TRBD2; abundance: .; j_gene: TRBJ2-7; v_gene: TRBV29-1
CDR3aa: CATRSPGARETQYF; CDR3nt: TGTGCCACCAGGAGTCCGGGGGCCCGGGAGACCCAGTACTTC; d_gene: .; abundance: .; j_gene: TRBJ2-5; v_gene: TRBV15
CDR3aa: CASSMGGNTEAFF; CDR3nt: TGTGCCAGTAGTATGGGCGGAAACACTGAAGCTTTCTTT; d_gene: .; abundance: once; j_gene: TRBJ1-1; v_gene: TRBV19
CDR3aa: CASSSRDGARGPKNIQYF; CDR3nt: TGTGCCAGCAGCTCCAGAGACGGAGCCAGGGGGCCCAAAAACATTCAGTACTTC; d_gene: TRBD1; abundance: .; j_gene: TRBJ2-4; v_gene: TRBV11-2
CDR3aa: CASSRPLRQGRNTEAFF; CDR3nt: TGCGCCAGCAGTCGTCCCCTCCGGCAGGGCCGAAACACTGAAGCTTTCTTT; d_gene: .; abundance: .; j_gene: TRBJ1-1; v_gene: TRBV23-1
CDR3aa: CASMRTGNSPLHF; CDR3nt: TGTGCCAGCATGCGGACAGGGAATTCACCCCTCCACTTT; d_gene: TRBD1; abundance: .; j_gene: TRBJ1-6; v_gene: TRBV28